In this sample, the clone carrying this T cell receptor beta chain turned up many times. Its antigen is as yet unknown. TCRdb re-analysed the 5' RACE reads in MiXCR, keeping a single row per CDR3 protein. Seen here are about 310,000 distinct CDR3 sequences, around a sixth observed once, and the top ten hold 20% to 25%. These data belong to a study of T-cell memory formation after mild COVID-19. Study-wide results and limits: Clones that contracted clustered mainly in CM and EM if CD4+ and in EMRA if CD8+.

From germline, CDR1 is SGHTA and CDR2 FQGNSA. The V and J ends lost 0 bases and 12 bases, in that order; junction bases with no gene match: 20. CDR3 length equals 17 residues. The genes are TRBV7-2 and TRBJ2-7; 7 bases map to TRBD1. Sequenced input: PBMCs or a T cell subset sorted from them (not recorded which). The TCR sequence derives from a man younger than 35 who had mild COVID-19 (a few samples of this study predate the infection). Cell type and time point are not known. The CDR3 region has the DNA TGTGCCAGCAGCTTAGCGCTTGGGGACAGACCCTACAAGCAGTTGTACGTC. Its protein is CASSLALGDRPYKQLYV.